This T cell receptor (beta chain) was sequenced during a study of cytomegalovirus exposure and HLA in healthy donors. Study in general: Out of roughly 170 million T cells, an earlier analysis found some 120 million unique TCR beta sequences in total.

Study-wide results and limits: Most TCR sequences proved rare, with some public TCRs found in many donors. With DRB1 most and HLA-C fewest, TCR association rates differed between HLA loci in a later analysis.

The V end was cut by 4 bases, the J end by 1 base, with 14 bases between. Germline CDR1 reads SGHDT; CDR2 reads YYEEEE. The CDR3 is 16 residues long. The PCR ran on 60 Vbeta and 13 Jbeta primers. In the original workflow: Tens of millions of unique TCR beta chains, roughly 10 million shared, were counted in a later analysis. Repertoires were generated with immunoSEQ multiplex PCR, while TCRdb's copy carries only in-frame clones and drops some. D and trimming come from the DNA, and the V and J calls and clone size come from that table. The sample has approximately 100,000 clones, roughly 85% seen once; the top ten hold 2.5% to 3.5%. A word on this clone: The antigen is not known.

Sequencing input: PBMCs. The TCR was taken from a woman between 35 and 50 years old in good health and CMV-seronegative. This chain connects TRBV5-6 to TRBJ2-2, with D hard to call. Here the CDR3 DNA reads TGTGCCAGCAGCCCTCCATCCTGGCTGAACACCGGGGAGCTGTTTTTT. As protein: CASSPPSWLNTGELFF.